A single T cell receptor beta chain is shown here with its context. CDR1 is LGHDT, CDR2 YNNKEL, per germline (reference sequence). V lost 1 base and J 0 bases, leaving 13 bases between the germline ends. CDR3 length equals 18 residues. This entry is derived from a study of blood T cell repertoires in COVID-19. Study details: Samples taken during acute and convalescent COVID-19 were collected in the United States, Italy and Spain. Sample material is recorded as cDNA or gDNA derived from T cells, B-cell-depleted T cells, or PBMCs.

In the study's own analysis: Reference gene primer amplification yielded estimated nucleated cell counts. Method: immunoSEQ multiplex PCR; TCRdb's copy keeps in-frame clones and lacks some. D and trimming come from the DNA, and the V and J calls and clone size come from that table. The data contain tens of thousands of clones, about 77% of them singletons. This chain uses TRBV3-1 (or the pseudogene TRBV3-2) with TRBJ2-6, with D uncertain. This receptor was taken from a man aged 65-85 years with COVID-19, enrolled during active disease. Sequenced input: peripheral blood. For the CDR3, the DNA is TGTGCCAGCAGCCAAGGTGCTATTTACTCCTCTGGGGCCAACGTCCTGACTTTC. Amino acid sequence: CASSQGAIYSSGANVLTF.